This is a list of T cell receptor beta chains from one sample in a study of blood T cell repertoires in COVID-19. Clones were sequenced by immunoSEQ multiplex PCR, and TCRdb holds only the in-frame ones, with some missing. The sample lists about 30,000 clones; about 82% were seen once. The specimen was peripheral blood. All receptors come from a man in his 60s with active COVID-19. The CDR3 runs from the conserved cysteine through the conserved F or W. A D gene is named only where the DNA matches it firmly. For some rows the clone size is stated as once, few or many, or as a class when expanded; others skip it.

D: TRBD1; V: TRBV2; size: few; J: TRBJ2-3; DNA: TGTGCCGGGGACAGCGGCACAGATACGCAGTATTTT; CDR3: CAGDSGTDTQYF
D: -; V: TRBV28; size: -; J: TRBJ2-1; DNA: TGTGCCAGCAGACCAACCACGTGGCCCGCCTACAATGAGCAGTTCTTC; CDR3: CASRPTTWPAYNEQFF
D: -; V: TRBV29-1; size: -; J: TRBJ2-3; DNA: TGCAGCGTTGGGGCTAGCCTTAGCACAGATACGCAGTATTTT; CDR3: CSVGASLSTDTQYF
D: TRBD2; V: TRBV6-5; size: once; J: TRBJ2-2; DNA: TGTGCCAGCAGCCGGGAGGGGAACACCGGGGAGCTGTTTTTT; CDR3: CASSREGNTGELFF
D: TRBD2; V: TRBV24-1; size: -; J: TRBJ2-1; DNA: TGTGCCACCAGTGACCCAACCGGGACTAGCGGGAGGGGCAGAAACAATGAGCAGTTCTTC; CDR3: CATSDPTGTSGRGRNNEQFF
D: TRBD1; V: TRBV6-5; size: -; J: TRBJ1-2; DNA: TGTGCCTCGGAAGCGGGAGGACAGGGGGCCGCTGGCTACACCTTC; CDR3: CASEAGGQGAAGYTF
D: TRBD1; V: TRBV11-2; size: -; J: TRBJ2-7; DNA: TGTGCCAGCAGCTTATACGGGACAGTCTTCTACGGGCAGTACTTC; CDR3: CASSLYGTVFYGQYF
D: TRBD2; V: TRBV5-4; size: -; J: TRBJ2-1; DNA: TGTGCCAGCAGCTTAGTGGGAGGGCCACTCAATGAGCAGTTCTTC; CDR3: CASSLVGGPLNEQFF
D: -; V: TRBV7-3; size: -; J: TRBJ2-1; DNA: TGTGCCAGCAGCTTAACGGGAGGCGGGAAAGGGAATGAGCAGTTCTTC; CDR3: CASSLTGGGKGNEQFF
D: TRBD2; V: TRBV11-3; size: -; J: TRBJ2-1; DNA: TGTGCCAGCAGTTTCCGGGGGGGTAGCGGGCCCTACAATGAGCAGTTCTTC; CDR3: CASSFRGGSGPYNEQFF
D: -; V: TRBV18; size: -; J: TRBJ2-3; DNA: TGTGCCAGCTCACTTAACGAGGGGGCAGATACGCAGTATTTT; CDR3: CASSLNEGADTQYF
D: -; V: TRBV24-1; size: -; J: TRBJ2-3; DNA: TGTGCCACCAGTGATTTGGACTATACGCAGTATTTT; CDR3: CATSDLDYTQYF
D: -; V: TRBV5-1; size: -; J: TRBJ2-5; DNA: TGCGCCAGCAGCTTAAGACACCCCCCGGCCGGCTACCAAGAGACCCAGTACTTC; CDR3: CASSLRHPPAGYQETQYF
D: TRBD2; V: TRBV19; size: -; J: TRBJ2-3; DNA: TGTGCCAGTAGTATAGGGGCTAGCGGGAGTCTGTTTACAGATACGCAGTATTTT; CDR3: CASSIGASGSLFTDTQYF
D: -; V: TRBV27; size: -; J: TRBJ2-5; DNA: TGTGCCAGCAGTTTTAGAGGAAACCAAGAGACCCAGTACTTC; CDR3: CASSFRGNQETQYF
D: TRBD2; V: TRBV19; size: -; J: TRBJ2-2; DNA: TGTGCCAGTAGGAAAGGGACTAGCGGGAGGGCCGGGGAGCTGTTTTTT; CDR3: CASRKGTSGRAGELFF
D: -; V: TRBV11-2; size: -; J: TRBJ2-5; DNA: TGTGCCAGCAGCCCCAGAAGAAAGGAGGTAGAGACCCAGTACTTC; CDR3: CASSPRRKEVETQYF
D: TRBD2; V: TRBV19; size: medium-sized; J: TRBJ2-5; DNA: TGTGCCAGTAGTATCCCCGGACTAGCGGAGCAAGAGACCCAGTACTTC; CDR3: CASSIPGLAEQETQYF
D: -; V: TRBV7-9; size: -; J: TRBJ1-4; DNA: TGTGCCAGCAGCCCTCTGGGGGGTTGGGGTGAAAAACTGTTTTTT; CDR3: CASSPLGGWGEKLFF
D: -; V: TRBV18; size: -; J: TRBJ2-3; DNA: TGTGCCAGCTCACCGGGCCCTGACACAGATACGCAGTATTTT; CDR3: CASSPGPDTDTQYF
D: TRBD2; V: TRBV6-5; size: -; J: TRBJ2-1; DNA: TGTGCCAGCGCTCGGACTAGCGGTGACAATGAGCAGTTCTTC; CDR3: CASARTSGDNEQFF
D: -; V: TRBV28; size: -; J: TRBJ1-2; DNA: TGTGCCAGCAGTTTATCGGTGTCCGCCCTTGGCTACACCTTC; CDR3: CASSLSVSALGYTF
D: TRBD1; V: TRBV5-1; size: -; J: TRBJ1-2; DNA: TGCGCCAGCAGCGTTTCCGGGGACAGGTTTCTCTATGGCTACACCTTC; CDR3: CASSVSGDRFLYGYTF
D: TRBD2; V: TRBV9; size: -; J: TRBJ2-2; DNA: TGTGCCAGCAGCGGGGAGGGGTGGGACTCGAACACCGGGGAGCTGTTTTTT; CDR3: CASSGEGWDSNTGELFF
D: TRBD1; V: TRBV11-1; size: -; J: TRBJ1-1; DNA: TGTGCCAGCAGATGGACAGGGGAAGCTTTCTTT; CDR3: CASRWTGEAFF
D: TRBD1; V: TRBV28; size: -; J: TRBJ1-2; DNA: TGTGCCAGCAGTTTAAAGGGGGCGGGGAATGGCTACACCTTC; CDR3: CASSLKGAGNGYTF
D: -; V: TRBV9; size: -; J: TRBJ2-2; DNA: TGTGCCAGCAGCGGACGACAGTCGAACACCGGGGAGCTGTTTTTT; CDR3: CASSGRQSNTGELFF
D: TRBD1; V: TRBV27; size: -; J: TRBJ2-7; DNA: TGTGCCAGCAGTTTGGGACAGGGGGCTTACGAGCAGTACTTC; CDR3: CASSLGQGAYEQYF
D: TRBD1; V: TRBV10-3; size: -; J: TRBJ1-1; DNA: TGTGCCATCAGATCCCCAGGGGGCGGGGGATTTGCTTTCTTT; CDR3: CAIRSPGGGGFAFF